Shown below are 26 T cell receptor beta chains from a single sample sequenced in a study of blood T cell repertoires in COVID-19. Produced via immunoSEQ multiplex PCR; TCRdb's table is partial and in-frame only. The data contain 260,000 or so clones, approximately 86% of them singletons. Sequenced sample: peripheral blood. All receptors derive from a man aged 18-30 years with active or convalescent COVID-19.

This clone occurred once. This chain connects TRBV5-1 to TRBJ1-1; possibly TRBD1 for D (5 bases). The germline gives CDR1 SGHRS, CDR2 YFSETQ. This CDR3 is built from 16 residues. The V and J ends lost 0 bases and 1 base respectively, with 13 bases between them. This CDR3 is CASSLAGGTENTEAFF. The DNA of the CDR3 is TGCGCCAGCAGCTTGGCCGGAGGGACGGAGAACACTGAAGCTTTCTTT.

The rearrangement joins TRBV14 to TRBJ2-1; D remains unclear. Germline CDR1 and CDR2: SGHDN and FVKESK. CDR3 length: 13 residues. The V end was cut by 7 bases, the J end by 12 bases, with 19 bases between. CDR3 residues: CASTEVSSSVQFF. As DNA, the CDR3 is TGTGCCAGCACCGAGGTCAGTTCTTCCGTGCAGTTCTTC.

This chain links TRBV7-9 with TRBJ1-1; maybe TRBD1 (6 bases). The V gene's germline CDR1 is SEHNR and CDR2 FQNEAQ (reference sequence). The CDR3 has 13 residues. The germline V and J ends were trimmed by 8 bases and 2 bases, with 12 bases remaining between them. The DNA for the CDR3 is TGTGCCAGCGGGAGGGGGGGAAACACTGAAGCTTTCTTT. Amino acids: CASGRGGNTEAFF.

This clone has just one count. The genes are TRBV27 and TRBJ1-1; TRBD1 matches 12 bases. Germline V gene data show CDR1 as MNHEY and CDR2 as SMNVEV (reference sequence). There are 15 residues in the CDR3. Trimming removed 5 bases from V and 4 bases from J; junction bases left unmatched: 5. CDR3 sequence reads: CASSPGTGGITEAFF. The DNA of the CDR3 is TGTGCCAGCAGTCCCGGGACAGGGGGCATCACTGAAGCTTTCTTT.

This clone was seen just once. The chain carries TRBV27 and TRBJ1-2, with TRBD1 identical over 10 bases. Trimming at V came to 5 bases and at J to 6 bases, leaving 9 bases not matched to a gene. This CDR3 spans 15 amino acids. Germline CDR1 is MNHEY and CDR2 is SMNVEV (reference sequence). The CDR3 nucleotides are TGTGCCAGCAGTCCCCGACAGGGGGCGCCCAATGGCTACACCTTC. This codes for CASSPRQGAPNGYTF.

The chain joins TRBV6-6 to TRBJ1-5; 8 bases map to TRBD1. There are 16 residues in the CDR3. Germline values: CDR1 MNHNY, CDR2 SVGAGI (reference sequence). J lost 7 bases, V lost 5 bases, and 13 bases had no gene match. The CDR3 DNA reads as TGTGCCAGCAGTCCGATAAGGACAGGGAATTGGCAGCCCCAGCATTTT. Protein product: CASSPIRTGNWQPQHF.

Here the CDR3 reads CASSQERTGTPIYGYTF. Here the CDR3 DNA reads TGTGCCAGCAGCCAAGAGCGGACAGGGACTCCCATCTATGGCTACACCTTC. V usage is TRBV3-1 (or the pseudogene TRBV3-2) and J usage is TRBJ1-2; 8 positions agree with TRBD1. Germline V gene sequence: CDR1 LGHDT, CDR2 YNNKEL (reference sequence). V lost 0 bases to trimming and J lost 4 bases; unmatched junction nucleotides: 10. The length of the CDR3 is 17 residues.

This chain links TRBV4-3 with TRBJ1-2; D not certain. V gave up 0 bases and J gave up 0 bases, with 8 bases separating them. This CDR3 has 15 residues. Germline V gene lookup returns CDR1 LGHNA and CDR2 YSLEER. CDR3 region: CASSQETRANYGYTF. CDR3 DNA: TGCGCCAGCAGCCAAGAAACCCGGGCTAACTATGGCTACACCTTC.

This chain connects TRBV4-1 to TRBJ2-7; 7 nucleotides agree with TRBD1. There are 17 residues in the CDR3. The germline CDR1 and CDR2 sequences are MGHRA and YSYEKL. With V trimmed by 1 base and J by 0 bases, 9 bases remained unmatched. DNA for the CDR3: TGCGCCAGCAGCCAAGGGGCACCGGGACAGAGCTCCTACGAGCAGTACTTC. Its protein product is CASSQGAPGQSSYEQYF.

This sequence joins TRBV27 and TRBJ2-1; 8 nucleotides agree with TRBD1. The V segment lost 1 base and the J segment 2 bases; nucleotides outside the gene matches: 1. The germline V gene has CDR1 MNHEY and CDR2 SMNVEV (reference sequence). CDR3 length: 15 amino acids. CDR3 in amino acids: CASSLWTGTYNEQFF. CDR3 bases: TGTGCCAGCAGTTTATGGACAGGGACCTACAATGAGCAGTTCTTC.

This chain links TRBV7-9 with TRBJ1-1; TRBD1 matches 8 bases. The V segment lost 4 bases and the J segment 3 bases; nucleotides outside the gene matches: 13. The germline gives CDR1 SEHNR, CDR2 FQNEAQ (reference sequence). The CDR3 has 17 residues. The CDR3 reads CASSSGYRGGSDTEAFF. The CDR3 DNA reads as TGTGCCAGCAGCTCCGGGTACAGGGGGGGTTCAGACACTGAAGCTTTCTTT.

The rearrangement uses TRBV29-1 and TRBJ1-5; 9 nucleotides align to TRBD1. This CDR3 is 14 amino acids long. The V gene's germline CDR1 is SQVTM and CDR2 ANQGSEA. The V and J ends lost 5 bases and 4 bases, in that order; junction bases with no gene match: 6. Here the CDR3 DNA reads TGCAGCGTTTCGACAGGGGGATATAATCAGCCCCAGCATTTT. Its translation is CSVSTGGYNQPQHF.

The rearrangement uses TRBV4-3 and TRBJ2-3; tentatively, D is TRBD2 (5 bases). CDR1 is LGHNA and CDR2 is YSLEER in the germline V gene. The CDR3 extends over 15 amino acids. V lost 0 bases to trimming and J lost 4 bases, with 11 bases between them. This CDR3 is CASSQESGSADTQYF. The CDR3, as DNA: TGCGCCAGCAGCCAAGAATCGGGGTCGGCAGATACGCAGTATTTT.

The gene calls are TRBV6-6 and TRBJ1-3; no firm D call. Germline-derived CDR1 and CDR2 are MNHNY and SVGAGI (reference sequence). The germline V and J ends were trimmed by 2 bases and 0 bases, with 8 bases remaining between them. The CDR3 spans 15 residues. The CDR3 bases are TGTGCCAGCAGTTACGAGGTCCTCTCTGGAAACACCATATATTTT. Protein: CASSYEVLSGNTIYF.

This chain connects TRBV5-1 to TRBJ2-5; the match to TRBD2 covers 13 bases. Losses at the gene ends were 0 bases for V and 7 bases for J; bases not matched to a gene: 6. CDR1 SGHRS and CDR2 YFSETQ come from the germline V gene. The CDR3 contains 16 residues. The DNA for the CDR3 is TGCGCCAGCAGCTTGGAACTAGCGGGGGGGACGGGGACCCAGTACTTC. Its translation is CASSLELAGGTGTQYF.

The genes are TRBV19 and TRBJ1-1, with unresolved D. Germline CDR1 is LNHDA and CDR2 is SQIVND (reference sequence). This CDR3 is 15 amino acids long. Trimming took off 6 bases at V and 4 bases at J, with 18 bases between the two ends. The CDR3 sequence is CASSPPHSRGTEAFF. As DNA, the CDR3 is TGTGCCAGTAGCCCCCCCCACTCCCGGGGCACTGAAGCTTTCTTT.

The rearrangement uses TRBV15 and TRBJ2-7; D remains unclear. V was shortened by 3 bases and J by 4 bases, with 13 bases between the two germline ends. Germline V lookup: CDR1 LNHNV, CDR2 YYDKDF (reference sequence). The CDR3 runs 14 residues. The CDR3 is CATSRRQTPYEQYF. The DNA of the CDR3 is TGTGCCACCAGCAGGAGGCAAACACCATACGAGCAGTACTTC.

The chain is built from TRBV5-1 and TRBJ2-7; TRBD1 aligns across 7 bases. Trimming cost V 4 bases and J 6 bases; bases outside gene matches: 13. The CDR3 loop spans 15 amino acids. Germline V gene lookup returns CDR1 SGHRS and CDR2 YFSETQ. The CDR3 loop reads CASSQGDRSGLEQYF. The CDR3 nucleotides read TGCGCCAGCAGCCAGGGGGACAGATCCGGGCTCGAGCAGTACTTC.

The chain joins TRBV19 to TRBJ2-4, with TRBD2 matching over 15 bases. J lost 16 bases, V lost 5 bases, and 9 bases had no gene match. The CDR3 covers 14 residues. In germline, CDR1 is LNHDA, CDR2 SQIVND (reference sequence). The CDR3 DNA follows: TGTGCCAGTAGTCTATCCCGGACTAGCGGGGGGGTCTACTTC. It is translated as CASSLSRTSGGVYF.

CDR3 sequence reads: CASSHQQGVGYEQYF. In DNA, the CDR3 is TGCGCCAGCAGCCACCAACAGGGGGTAGGCTACGAGCAGTACTTC. The chain carries TRBV4-1 and TRBJ2-7, with 8 positions matching TRBD1. Unmatched junction bases numbered 7, after V lost 3 bases and J lost 3 bases. The CDR3 consists of 15 residues. Germline lookup yields CDR1 MGHRA and CDR2 YSYEKL.

The chain recombines TRBV7-8 with TRBJ2-3, with 10 nucleotides matching TRBD2. CDR3 size: 16 residues. Germline V gene sequence: CDR1 SGHVS, CDR2 FQNEAQ. The trim removed 4 bases at V and 5 bases at J, leaving 9 bases unmatched. DNA of the CDR3: TGTGCCAGCAGCTCCCAAAGCGGGGGGGCCGAAGATACGCAGTATTTT. It specifies CASSSQSGGAEDTQYF. Looking up the rest from reference TRBV7-8 and TRBJ2-3 gives the full variable domain: GAGVSQSPRYKVAKRGQDVALRCDPISGHVSLFWYQQALGQGPEFLTYFQNEAQLDKSGLPSDRFFAERPEGSVSTLKIQRTQQEDSAVYLCASSSQSGGAEDTQYFGPGTRLTVL.

The chain is built from TRBV7-2 and TRBJ1-1, with D possibly TRBD1 on 5 matching bases. V was cut by 1 base and J by 10 bases, with 10 bases left in between. Germline values: CDR1 SGHTA, CDR2 FQGNSA. The length of the CDR3 is 12 residues. The CDR3 DNA sequence: TGTGCCAGCAGCTTAGGGGCCGGGGGAGCTTTCTTT. Translation gives CASSLGAGGAFF.

The chain joins TRBV10-1 to TRBJ2-7; D possibly corresponds to TRBD1 (6 bases). V dropped 6 bases and J dropped 3 bases, with 12 bases sitting between them. This CDR3 has 13 amino acids. Germline loops: CDR1 WNHNN, CDR2 SYGVQD (reference sequence). As DNA, the CDR3 is TGCGCCAGCAGCTCGGACAGCTACTACGAGCAGTACTTC. It encodes CASSSDSYYEQYF.

The chain employs TRBV11-2 and TRBJ1-5; D possibly corresponds to TRBD1 (6 bases). The germline V gene encodes CDR1 SGHAT and CDR2 FQNNGV. Trimming cost V 1 base and J 1 base, with 8 bases left between them. This CDR3 is built from 15 residues. The CDR3, as DNA: TGTGCCAGCAGCTTAGGTCAGGGGAGCAATCAGCCCCAGCATTTT. It translates to CASSLGQGSNQPQHF.

The gene calls are TRBV7-9 and TRBJ1-1, with D perhaps TRBD1 (5 bases). Looked up from germline, CDR1 is SEHNR and CDR2 is FQNEAQ (reference sequence). V shed 2 bases and J shed 1 base, with 8 bases lying between them. This CDR3 region has 14 residues. In DNA, the CDR3 is TGTGCCAGCAGCTTATCCAGGGAGAACACTGAAGCTTTCTTT. It translates to CASSLSRENTEAFF. The full variable domain, its missing parts supplied by reference TRBV7-9 and TRBJ1-1, is DTGVSQNPRHKITKRGQNVTFRCDPISEHNRLYWYRQTLGQGPEFLTYFQNEAQLEKSRLLSDRFSAERPKGSFSTLEIQRTEQGDSAMYLCASSLSRENTEAFFGQGTRLTVV.

The chain links TRBV1 to TRBJ1-1. TRBV1 is flagged as a pseudogene. The CDR3 sequence is 16 residues long. CDR3 protein: CTSSLPRGREYTEAFF. The CDR3 DNA follows: TGCACCAGCAGCCTACCCCGAGGGAGGGAATACACTGAAGCTTTCTTT.